This TCR beta chain was recovered during a study of T cells in Graves' hyperthyroidism and ophthalmopathy. This clonotype was detected many times. Germline values: CDR1 MNHEY, CDR2 SMNVEV (reference sequence). Trimming removed 7 bases from V and 4 bases from J; junction bases left unmatched: 11. The CDR3 is made up of 15 amino acids. Amplification yielded TCR beta CDR3 regions, with RNA transcripts as the source. Carried out on the TCR CDR3, a first-round RT-PCR used the HTBI primer set. TCRdb ran MiXCR on the multiplex PCR reads and lists one entry per CDR3 protein. The sample contains approximately 250,000 distinct CDR3 sequences, more than 20% of which appear only once.

The sequence was collected from a woman aged 40 to 50 with Graves' ophthalmopathy. The sequenced material came from blood. The J gene is TRBJ1-2, the V gene TRBV27; 8 bases agree with TRBD1. CDR3 loop: CASTSADRGPYGYTF. The CDR3 nucleotides read TGTGCCAGCACCTCCGCTGACAGGGGTCCCTATGGCTACACCTTC.